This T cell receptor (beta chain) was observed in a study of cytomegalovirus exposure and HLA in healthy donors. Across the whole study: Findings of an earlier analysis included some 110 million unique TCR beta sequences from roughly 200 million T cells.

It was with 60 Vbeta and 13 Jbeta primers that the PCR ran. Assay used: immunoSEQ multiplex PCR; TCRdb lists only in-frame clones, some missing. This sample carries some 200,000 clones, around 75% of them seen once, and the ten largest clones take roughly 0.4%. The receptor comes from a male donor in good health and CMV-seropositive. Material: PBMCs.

CDR3 DNA: TGTGCCAGCAGCCAGGACAGATATGAAGCTTTCTTT. The encoded protein is CASSQDRYEAFF. The chain couples TRBV14 to TRBJ1-1, with TRBD1 as a possible D gene (6 bases). This CDR3 comprises 12 residues. In germline, CDR1 is SGHDN, CDR2 FVKESK. Trimming took off 3 bases at V and 7 bases at J, with 9 bases between the two ends.